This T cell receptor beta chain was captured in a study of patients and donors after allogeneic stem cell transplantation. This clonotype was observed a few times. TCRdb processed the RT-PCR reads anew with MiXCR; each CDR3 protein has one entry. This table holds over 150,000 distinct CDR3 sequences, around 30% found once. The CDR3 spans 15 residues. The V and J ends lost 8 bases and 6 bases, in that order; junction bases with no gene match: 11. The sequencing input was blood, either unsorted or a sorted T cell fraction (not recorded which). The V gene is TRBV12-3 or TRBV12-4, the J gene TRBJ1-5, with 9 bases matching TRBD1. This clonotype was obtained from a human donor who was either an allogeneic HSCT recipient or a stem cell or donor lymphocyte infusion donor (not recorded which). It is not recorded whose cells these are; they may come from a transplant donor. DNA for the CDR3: TGTGCCAGCTACAGGGGGGACAGGGAGGGTCAGCCCCAGCATTTT. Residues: CASYRGDREGQPQHF.